The entry below gives a single T cell receptor beta chain sequence along with its context. The antigen remains undetermined. This entry belongs to a study of T cells expressing NK-cell markers. In the study overall: It was sorted CD3+CD56+NKG2C+, CD3+CD56+NKG2C- and CD3+CD56-NKG2C+ T cells that supplied the TCR beta repertoires. One of eight sequenced donors was HCMV-seronegative; the other seven were seropositive. Study findings and constraints: The study found dominant NKG2C+ clonotypes at roughly 1.0-7.0% of CD8+ T cells in over 5 donors.

TCRdb re-called the 5' RACE reads, yielding one record per CDR3 amino acid sequence without DNA. This sample's table reports 450,000 to 600,000 distinct CDR3 sequences. Germline V lookup: CDR1 DFQATT, CDR2 SNEGSKA (reference sequence). The CDR3 extends over 19 amino acids. The chain combines TRBV20-1 with TRBJ2-1; the TRBD2 assignment by TCRdb is unverifiable without DNA. What was sequenced was blood T cells: a sorted CD56 or NKG2C T cell subset, CD4+ or CD8+ T cells, or bulk PBMC T cells (not recorded which). This receptor was identified in a man in his late teens or twenties in good health. The CDR3 is CSARDRLTSGRGIYNEQFF.